Below are 24 T cell receptor beta chains sequenced from a single sample in a study of multiple sclerosis patients with progressive multifocal leukoencephalopathy. The time point denotes: around 13 months of natalizumab therapy. The method was immunoSEQ multiplex PCR; TCRdb's version includes in-frame clones alone and lacks a portion of them. The repertoire holds more than 20,000 clones, with 75% to 95% as singletons. The source was PBMCs, collected from a patient treated with natalizumab. All receptors come from a man aged 25-45 years with multiple sclerosis.

This chain connects TRBV30 to TRBJ1-4; D not resolved. Trimming shortened V by 4 bases and J by 2 bases, and 8 bases separated the two germline ends. The CDR3 totals 13 residues. The V gene's germline CDR1 is GTSNPN and CDR2 SVGIG (reference sequence). In DNA, the CDR3 is TGTGCCTGGACAGGTTCGACTAATGAAAAACTGTTTTTT. Protein: CAWTGSTNEKLFF.

The V and J genes are TRBV6-5 and TRBJ1-5; D is ambiguous. The CDR3 is 15 residues long. Germline CDR1 MNHEY, CDR2 SVGAGI. V shed 0 bases and J shed 3 bases, with 9 bases lying between them. The CDR3 spells CASSYSAANNQPQHF. Written as DNA, the CDR3 is TGTGCCAGCAGTTACTCGGCGGCTAACAATCAGCCCCAGCATTTT.

This clone was seen once. V and J are TRBV21-1 and TRBJ2-6; no check of the table's D call, TRBD2, against the DNA was made. TRBV21-1 is a pseudogene segment. The CDR3 sequence is 19 residues long. CDR3 region: CASSKARGGTSSGANVLTF. CDR3 in DNA: TGTGCCAGCAGCAAAGCGCGTGGCGGGACCAGCTCTGGGGCCAACGTCCTGACTTTC.

CDR3 DNA sequence: TGTGCCAGCAGCCAAGAAGGCTCTGGAAACACCATATATTTT. It translates to CASSQEGSGNTIYF. The genes are TRBV4-2 and TRBJ1-3; D gene ambiguous. Trimming cost V 0 bases and J 0 bases, with 3 bases left between them. The germline V gene has CDR1 LGHNA and CDR2 YNFKEQ. The CDR3 sequence is 14 residues long.

The chain is built from TRBV11-2 and TRBJ2-3; D gene ambiguous. Germline CDR1 reads SGHAT; CDR2 reads FQNNGV. Trimming took off 0 bases at V and 4 bases at J, with 5 bases between the two ends. The CDR3 sequence is 13 residues long. The DNA of the CDR3 is TGTGCCAGCAGCTTAGATCCGGCAGATACGCAGTATTTT. Residues: CASSLDPADTQYF.

This sequence joins TRBV7-8 and TRBJ2-7; TRBD2 agrees at 8 bases. The CDR3 spans 16 residues. The germline CDR1 and CDR2 sequences are SGHVS and FQNEAQ. V dropped 5 bases and J dropped 0; count of bases not matched to a gene: 9. CDR3 residues: CASSPLGSGSSYEQYV. For the CDR3, the DNA is TGTGCCAGCAGCCCACTCGGGAGCGGGAGCTCCTACGAGCAGTACGTC.

The chain links TRBV10-3 to TRBJ2-3; 7 nucleotides align to TRBD1. This CDR3 is 17 amino acids long. V shed 0 bases and J 0 bases; nucleotides not matched to a gene: 6. Looked up from germline, CDR1 is ENHRY and CDR2 is SYGVKD. Written as DNA, the CDR3 is TGTGCCATCAGTGAGTCCGGTCGGACAGGTAGCACAGATACGCAGTATTTT. Translating gives CAISESGRTGSTDTQYF.

The V call is TRBV9, the J call TRBJ1-3, with TRBD1 identical over 7 bases. The CDR3 runs 17 residues. CDR1 is SGDLS and CDR2 is YYNGEE in the germline V gene. V dropped 4 bases and J dropped 0; count of bases not matched to a gene: 10. Written as DNA, the CDR3 is TGTGCCAGCAGCCCGGTAGGGGGCTCTTTCTCTGGAAACACCATATATTTT. Residues: CASSPVGGSFSGNTIYF.

V gene TRBV15 combines with J gene TRBJ2-3; D perhaps matches TRBD2 (6 bases). This CDR3 is built from 17 residues. From germline, CDR1 is LNHNV and CDR2 YYDKDF (reference sequence). Trimming took off 0 bases at V and 5 bases at J, with 18 bases between the two ends. In nucleotides, the CDR3 is TGTGCCACCAGCAGAGATAGAGGGGAGGCTGCGGGAGATACGCAGTATTTT. Protein: CATSRDRGEAAGDTQYF.

This CDR3 reads CAWTSDTSYEQYF. The CDR3 nucleotides read TGTGCCTGGACTTCGGACACCTCCTACGAGCAGTACTTC. The chain carries TRBV30 and TRBJ2-5; a possible D gene is TRBD1 (5 bases). The J call may be faulty, since TRBJ2-7 better matches the DNA end. This CDR3 region has 13 residues. Germline CDR1 GTSNPN, CDR2 SVGIG (reference sequence).

The genes are TRBV28 and TRBJ1-1, with D possibly being TRBD1 (5 bases). Germline V gene lookup returns CDR1 MDHEN and CDR2 SYDVKM. The CDR3 runs to 12 residues. Trimming pared 5 bases from V and 1 base from J, leaving 5 bases between. This CDR3 reads CASSGGNTEAFF. The DNA of the CDR3 is TGTGCCAGCAGTGGGGGGAACACTGAAGCTTTCTTT.

This chain connects TRBV6-1 to TRBJ1-6, with unresolved D. V lost 8 bases and J 1 base, leaving 9 bases between the germline ends. Germline V gene data show CDR1 as MNHNS and CDR2 as SASEGT. The CDR3 consists of 14 residues. The CDR3 DNA sequence: TGTGCCAGCTGGATTGGGTCCTATAATTCACCCCTCCACTTT. Its protein is CASWIGSYNSPLHF.

V gene TRBV9 combines with J gene TRBJ2-2; the D gene is possibly TRBD1 (5 bases). V lost 4 bases and J lost 2, with 12 bases in between. Germline V gene sequence: CDR1 SGDLS, CDR2 YYNGEE. This CDR3 spans 15 amino acids. CDR3 bases: TGTGCCAGCAGCTTTAGGGGTCCTAACACCGGGGAGCTGTTTTTT. This encodes CASSFRGPNTGELFF.

This sequence joins TRBV4-2 and TRBJ2-5; D is unresolved. The germline V gene has CDR1 LGHNA and CDR2 YNFKEQ. The length of the CDR3 is 14 residues. V lost 6 bases to trimming and J lost 5 bases, with 16 bases between them. The CDR3 protein is CASSTAGPEETQYF. Here the CDR3 DNA reads TGTGCCAGCAGTACTGCCGGGCCCGAGGAGACCCAGTACTTC.

This clone was detected once. The J gene is TRBJ2-3, the V gene TRBV7-6, with 13 bases fitting TRBD2. The CDR3 spans 16 residues. Germline-derived CDR1 and CDR2 are SGHVS and FNYEAQ. Trimming at V came to 4 bases and at J to 6 bases, leaving 7 bases not matched to a gene. The CDR3 reads CASSSYTSGRADTQYF. The CDR3 DNA sequence: TGTGCCAGCAGCTCCTATACTAGCGGGAGGGCCGATACGCAGTATTTT. Combining the CDR3 with reference TRBV7-6 and TRBJ2-3 gives the whole variable domain GAGVSQSPRYKVTKRGQDVALRCDPISGHVSLYWYRQALGQGPEFLTYFNYEAQQDKSGLPNDRFSAERPEGSISTLTIQRTEQRDSAMYRCASSSYTSGRADTQYFGPGTRLTVL.

This clone was counted a single time. In DNA form, the CDR3 reads TGCGCCAGCAGCTTGACTAGCGGGAGCAATTACGAGCAGTACTTC. It codes for CASSLTSGSNYEQYF. This sequence joins TRBV5-1 and TRBJ2-7, with 11 bases identical to TRBD2. Germline CDR1 and CDR2: SGHRS and YFSETQ. This CDR3 has 15 amino acids. J was trimmed by 4 bases and V by 1 base; bases with no gene match: 4.

The rearrangement links TRBV6-5 to TRBJ1-5; the match to TRBD1 covers 7 bases. Per the germline V gene, CDR1 is MNHEY and CDR2 is SVGAGI. After removal of 5 bases from V and 2 bases from J, the junction contained 6 bases not matched to a gene. The CDR3 consists of 15 residues. The CDR3 nucleotides read TGTGCCAGCAGTACCACAGGGGTTGGCAATCAGCCCCAGCATTTT. The encoded protein is CASSTTGVGNQPQHF.

In nucleotides, the CDR3 is TGCGCCAGCAGCTTGGCGCCAGGGAGCTCCTACGAGCAGTACGTC. Translation: CASSLAPGSSYEQYV. The rearrangement uses TRBV5-1 and TRBJ2-7; D could derive from TRBD1 or TRBD2 (5 bases each). Germline lookup yields CDR1 SGHRS and CDR2 YFSETQ. The CDR3 runs to 15 residues. V lost 0 bases and J 0 bases, leaving 10 bases between the germline ends.

The V gene is TRBV7-4, the J gene TRBJ1-5; 7 bases map to TRBD1. Losses at the gene ends were 5 bases for V and 7 bases for J; bases not matched to a gene: 5. The germline CDR1 and CDR2 sequences are SGHVT and SQSDAQ. This CDR3 has 13 amino acids. This CDR3 reads CASSATGRQPQHF. The CDR3 DNA sequence: TGTGCCAGCAGCGCGACAGGGCGACAGCCCCAGCATTTT.

V is TRBV7-8 and J is TRBJ1-1, with 7 bases fitting TRBD1. V dropped 5 bases and J dropped 5; count of bases not matched to a gene: 8. Germline CDR1 is SGHVS and CDR2 is FQNEAQ. The CDR3 runs 14 residues. The CDR3, as DNA: TGTGCCAGCAGCCTTCACAGGGGTGGTACTGAAGCTTTCTTT. Translation: CASSLHRGGTEAFF.

This chain joins TRBV19 and TRBJ2-5; 10 bases fit TRBD1. The DNA matches TRBJ2-7 better at its end, which makes the J call doubtful. The CDR3 is made up of 13 amino acids. Germline V gene lookup returns CDR1 LNHDA and CDR2 SQIVND (reference sequence). The CDR3 DNA sequence: TGTGCCAGTAGTTCGGGACAGGGGAACGAGCAGTACTTC. It is translated as CASSSGQGNEQYF.

This clone was recorded only once. The rearrangement joins TRBV15 to TRBJ2-5; TRBD2 agrees at 11 bases. The germline CDR1 and CDR2 sequences are LNHNV and YYDKDF (reference sequence). J lost 4 bases, V lost 1 base, and 5 bases had no gene match. CDR3 length: 16 residues. For the CDR3, the DNA is TGTGCCACCAGCAGAGTTAGCGGGAGGGCCGTAGAGACCCAGTACTTC. It specifies CATSRVSGRAVETQYF.

The chain has TRBV27 and TRBJ2-6; D is ambiguous. Between the trimmed V and J ends, which lost 1 base and 2 bases, there was a span of 6 bases. Looked up from germline, CDR1 is MNHEY and CDR2 is SMNVEV (reference sequence). The length of the CDR3 is 15 residues. In nucleotides, the CDR3 is TGTGCCAGCAGTTTATTTCGCGCTGGGGCCAACGTCCTGACTTTC. Translation gives CASSLFRAGANVLTF.

Comment on this clone: Other DNA variants within this sample encode the same CDR3. V is TRBV19 and J is TRBJ2-4, with 7 bases identical to TRBD2. Germline CDR1 reads LNHDA; CDR2 reads SQIVND (reference sequence). The V segment lost 8 bases and the J segment 2 bases; nucleotides outside the gene matches: 12. CDR3 length: 16 residues. CDR3 residues: CASRHQAGDTKNIQYF. Written as DNA, the CDR3 is TGTGCCAGTCGGCATCAGGCGGGAGATACCAAAAACATTCAGTACTTC.